This TCR beta chain was obtained from a study of molecular identifiers for immune sequencing clone quantification. For the study at large: The replicates split RNA from approximately 22,000 or 94,000 naive CD8 cells five ways and sequenced four. Findings and caveats of the study: Effector cells had over 98% of their molecules in clones above 20 RNA copies, while naive cells had under 1%.

Previously reported methods and listed TCR primers produced the bulk TCR libraries. TCRdb itself ran the PCR reads through MiXCR, one entry per CDR3 protein. The repertoire has approximately 500,000 distinct CDR3 sequences, under 30% of them found once; the top ten carry under 0.85%. The CDR3 contains 14 residues. Germline V lookup: CDR1 SGHVS, CDR2 FNYEAQ. V lost 5 bases to trimming and J lost 6 bases, with 15 bases between them. This clonotype was picked up many times. The antigen remains undetermined. The V call is TRBV7-6, the J call TRBJ2-3, with D hard to call. This receptor was taken from a human donor in good health. Some libraries in this study had Jurkat cell RNA spiked in. The sequenced sample was naive CD8+ T cells from blood, with Jurkat cell RNA spiked in. The subset denotes: FACS-sorted CD8+CD4-CCR7+CD45RA+ naive T cells. Written as DNA, the CDR3 is TGTGCCAGCAGCCCCGACACCGGCAGGGATACGCAGTATTTT. This translates into CASSPDTGRDTQYF.